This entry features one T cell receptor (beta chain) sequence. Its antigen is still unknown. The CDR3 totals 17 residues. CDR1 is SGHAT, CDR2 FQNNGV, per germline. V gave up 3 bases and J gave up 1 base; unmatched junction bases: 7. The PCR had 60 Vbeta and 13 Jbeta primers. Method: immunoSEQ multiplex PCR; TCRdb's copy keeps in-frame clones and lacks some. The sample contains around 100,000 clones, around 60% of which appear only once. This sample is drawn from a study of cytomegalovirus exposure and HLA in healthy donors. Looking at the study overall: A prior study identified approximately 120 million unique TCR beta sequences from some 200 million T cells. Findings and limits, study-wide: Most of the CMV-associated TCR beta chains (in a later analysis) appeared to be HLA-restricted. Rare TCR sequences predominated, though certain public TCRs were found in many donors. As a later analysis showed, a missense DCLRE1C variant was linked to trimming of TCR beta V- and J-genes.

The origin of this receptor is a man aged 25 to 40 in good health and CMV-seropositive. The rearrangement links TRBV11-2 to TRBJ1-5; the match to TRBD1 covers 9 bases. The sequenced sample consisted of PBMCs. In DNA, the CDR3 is TGTGCCAGCAGCTTTGGGGTGGGACAGGGCAGCAATCAGCCCCAGCATTTT. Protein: CASSFGVGQGSNQPQHF.